The 29 T cell receptor beta chains reported below all come from one sample, sequenced in a study of cytomegalovirus exposure and HLA in healthy donors. The PCR used 60 Vbeta and 13 Jbeta primers. TCRdb keeps only in-frame clones here, not all; method: immunoSEQ multiplex PCR. The table includes about 170,000 clones, less than 85% detected once. Material for sequencing was PBMCs. Receptors originate from a boy aged 2 to 9 in good health and CMV-seronegative.

This clone has just a few counts. J is TRBJ2-1 and V is TRBV5-1; 10 nucleotides align to TRBD2. Looked up from germline, CDR1 is SGHRS and CDR2 is YFSETQ. CDR3 length: 15 residues. Unmatched junction bases numbered 6, after V lost 4 bases and J lost 5 bases. In nucleotides, the CDR3 is TGCGCCAGCAGCCGGACTAGCGGTTTAAACAATGAGCAGTTCTTC. It is translated as CASSRTSGLNNEQFF.

The chain uses TRBV6-1 and TRBJ2-2; TRBD1 aligns across 7 bases. V gave up 11 bases and J gave up 6 bases; unmatched junction bases: 6. The CDR3 totals 12 residues. In germline, CDR1 is MNHNS, CDR2 SASEGT. For the CDR3, the DNA is TGTGCCCTGGGACAGTATTCCGGGGAGCTGTTTTTT. Translated, it gives CALGQYSGELFF.

The count of this clone is one. This sequence joins TRBV5-1 and TRBJ2-3; 9 nucleotides agree with TRBD2. CDR1 is SGHRS, CDR2 YFSETQ, per germline. The CDR3 loop spans 15 amino acids. Unmatched junction bases numbered 7, after V lost 1 base and J lost 7 bases. The CDR3 nucleotides are TGCGCCAGCAGCTTGCAGCGGGGGGAGGGGAATACGCAGTATTTT. This translates into CASSLQRGEGNTQYF.

V is TRBV5-1 and J is TRBJ2-3; TRBD1 agrees at 10 bases. Germline values: CDR1 SGHRS, CDR2 YFSETQ. This CDR3 has 15 residues. The trim removed 3 bases at V and 4 bases at J, leaving 5 bases unmatched. This CDR3 reads CASSSTGQGADTQYF. The DNA of the CDR3 is TGCGCCAGCAGCTCCACCGGACAGGGGGCAGATACGCAGTATTTT.

This chain uses TRBV6-1 with TRBJ2-5; 13 bases line up with TRBD2. V trimming: 6 bases; J trimming: 1 base; junction bases outside the gene matches: 2. Germline V gives CDR1 MNHNS, CDR2 SASEGT. The CDR3 length is 15 residues. The CDR3 region is CASSRLAGGQETQYF. The DNA for the CDR3 is TGTGCCAGCAGCAGACTAGCGGGAGGCCAAGAGACCCAGTACTTC.

The gene calls are TRBV9 and TRBJ1-2; 7 bases map to TRBD1. Germline V gene lookup returns CDR1 SGDLS and CDR2 YYNGEE. This CDR3 is built from 15 residues. Trimming took 2 bases from V and 4 from J; bases not matched to a gene: 8. The CDR3 DNA reads as TGTGCCAGCAGCGTTGATACAGGGGCCCCCTATGGCTACACCTTC. Translation gives CASSVDTGAPYGYTF. Supplemented by reference TRBV9 and TRBJ1-2, the full variable domain reads DSGVTQTPKHLITATGQRVTLRCSPRSGDLSVYWYQQSLDQGLQFLIQYYNGEERAKGNILERFSAQQFPDLHSELNLSSLELGDSALYFCASSVDTGAPYGYTFGSGTRLTVV.

The sample holds a few counts of this clone. The chain has TRBV7-9 and TRBJ2-3; a possible D gene is TRBD1 (5 bases). CDR3 length equals 16 residues. Germline CDR1 is SEHNR and CDR2 is FQNEAQ (reference sequence). V was trimmed by 1 base and J by 0 bases, leaving 11 bases between them. CDR3 sequence reads: CASSLGVGASTDTQYF. CDR3 bases: TGTGCCAGCAGCTTAGGCGTAGGGGCGAGCACAGATACGCAGTATTTT.

The chain joins TRBV7-9 to TRBJ1-3; 8 nucleotides match TRBD1. After removal of 5 bases from V and 4 bases from J, the junction contained 7 bases not matched to a gene. The CDR3 length is 15 residues. CDR1 and CDR2 from the germline V gene are SEHNR and FQNEAQ (reference sequence). The CDR3 sequence: CASSLDRVRGNTIYF. CDR3 DNA: TGTGCCAGCAGCCTGGACAGGGTGCGCGGAAACACCATATATTTT.

The chain joins TRBV28 to TRBJ2-1, with 11 bases lining up with TRBD2. CDR1 is MDHEN and CDR2 is SYDVKM in the germline V gene. The CDR3 runs to 15 residues. Trimming took 5 bases from V and 8 from J; bases not matched to a gene: 8. The CDR3 protein is CASSPFLGLADEQFF. The CDR3 DNA is TGTGCCAGCAGTCCGTTTTTGGGACTAGCGGATGAGCAGTTCTTC.

V and J are TRBV27 and TRBJ2-7; 8 positions match TRBD2. The CDR3 totals 15 residues. The ends lost 6 bases at V and 7 bases at J; junction bases unmatched: 14. CDR1 MNHEY and CDR2 SMNVEV come from the germline V gene (reference sequence). The CDR3: CASRPIGTRAQEQYF. The CDR3 DNA sequence: TGTGCCAGCAGGCCAATCGGGACTAGAGCCCAGGAGCAGTACTTC.

The CDR3 loop is CASSSPVTSGMREQFF. In DNA, the CDR3 is TGTGCCAGCAGTTCCCCCGTGACTAGCGGGATGCGGGAGCAGTTCTTC. This chain joins TRBV9 and TRBJ2-1; TRBD2 agrees at 11 bases. The V gene's germline CDR1 is SGDLS and CDR2 YYNGEE. The CDR3 spans 16 residues. Trimming cost V 5 bases and J 10 bases; bases outside gene matches: 14.

The J gene is TRBJ2-2, the V gene TRBV19; D is unresolved. The V gene lost 5 bases and the J gene lost 3 bases, with 10 bases spanning the gap. Germline V gene lookup returns CDR1 LNHDA and CDR2 SQIVND (reference sequence). This CDR3 has 14 residues. The CDR3 bases are TGTGCCAGTAGTCAGCAGGTGCACACCGGGGAGCTGTTTTTT. As protein: CASSQQVHTGELFF.

The chain links TRBV6-5 to TRBJ1-3; no definite D call. CDR3 length: 16 residues. Germline CDR1 reads MNHEY; CDR2 reads SVGAGI. Trimming left V 0 bases short and J 3 bases short, with 12 bases between. CDR3: CASSYSRREGGNTIYF. The CDR3 DNA sequence: TGTGCCAGCAGTTACTCGAGGCGGGAAGGTGGAAACACCATATATTTT.

V gene TRBV5-4 combines with J gene TRBJ2-3, with TRBD2 matching over 10 bases. This CDR3 has 17 residues. V was pared by 4 bases and J by 2 bases, with 10 bases of the junction left unmatched. Looked up from germline, CDR1 is SGHNT and CDR2 is YYREEE (reference sequence). The CDR3 loop is CASSLFGLADITDTQYF. DNA for the CDR3: TGTGCCAGCAGCCTTTTCGGACTAGCGGATATCACAGATACGCAGTATTTT.

J is TRBJ1-2 and V is TRBV5-1; D might be TRBD1 (5 bases). The ends were cut back, 7 bases at V and 4 bases at J, with 11 bases in the middle. The germline gives CDR1 SGHRS, CDR2 YFSETQ. CDR3 length: 12 residues. The CDR3 reads CASSGGSYGYTF. CDR3 DNA sequence: TGCGCCAGCTCCGGGGGGAGCTATGGCTACACCTTC.

This chain connects TRBV5-1 to TRBJ1-3; 8 bases match TRBD1. Trimming cost V 3 bases and J 2 bases; bases outside gene matches: 4. The germline gives CDR1 SGHRS, CDR2 YFSETQ. The CDR3 length is 15 residues. The CDR3 is CASSWKTGAGNTIYF. The DNA of the CDR3 is TGCGCCAGCAGCTGGAAGACAGGGGCTGGAAACACCATATATTTT.

This chain joins TRBV2 and TRBJ1-6; the match to TRBD1 covers 11 bases. V lost 6 bases and J lost 6; bases outside the gene matches: 1. Germline V CDR1 and CDR2: SNHLY, FYNNEI. The CDR3 runs to 14 residues. The CDR3 region is CASRDRGLNSPLHF. In nucleotides, the CDR3 is TGTGCCAGCAGGGACAGGGGGCTTAATTCACCCCTCCACTTT.

This rearrangement joins TRBV28 to TRBJ1-4; 8 bases line up with TRBD1. The germline CDR1 and CDR2 sequences are MDHEN and SYDVKM. The CDR3 extends over 14 amino acids. V lost 11 bases to trimming and J lost 8 bases; unmatched junction nucleotides: 13. This CDR3 is CAGRRGGQGEKLFF. CDR3 bases: TGTGCCGGCCGCCGTGGAGGACAGGGAGAAAAACTGTTTTTT.

V and J are TRBV28 and TRBJ1-5, with D unclear. Trimming pared 2 bases from V and 12 bases from J, leaving 11 bases between. The germline V gene has CDR1 MDHEN and CDR2 SYDVKM. The CDR3 contains 12 residues. The CDR3 reads CASSLAREIQHF. The DNA of the CDR3 is TGTGCCAGCAGTTTAGCGAGGGAGATCCAGCATTTT.

As concerns this clone: Other DNA sequences in this specimen translate into the identical CDR3. The V and J genes are TRBV18 and TRBJ1-1, with a possible D match to TRBD1 (6 bases). The V and J ends lost 3 bases and 1 base respectively, with 6 bases between them. Per the germline V gene, CDR1 is KGHSH and CDR2 is LQKENI. CDR3 size: 13 residues. The CDR3 DNA reads TGTGCCAGCTCACCGGGACAGAACACTGAAGCTTTCTTT. Protein product: CASSPGQNTEAFF.

This clone was picked up a small number of times. The J gene is TRBJ2-1, the V gene TRBV19; no reliable D call. Trimming stripped 4 bases from V and 3 bases from J, with 13 bases between. The CDR3 spans 15 residues. Germline CDR1 and CDR2: LNHDA and SQIVND (reference sequence). The CDR3 is CASSRVRDFYNEQFF. DNA of the CDR3: TGTGCCAGTAGTAGAGTCCGAGACTTCTACAATGAGCAGTTCTTC.

The CDR3 nucleotides are TGTGCCAGCAGGGGGACAGGGCGAAACACCATATATTTT. Translation: CASRGTGRNTIYF. The chain links TRBV6-6 to TRBJ1-3; TRBD1 agrees at 9 bases. CDR1 and CDR2 (germline): MNHNY, SVGAGI (reference sequence). The J segment lost 5 bases and the V segment lost 6 bases, leaving 2 bases of the junction unmatched. This CDR3 is 13 amino acids long.

This chain uses TRBV5-5 with TRBJ2-7, with a weak D call TRBD2 (6 bases). The V gene's germline CDR1 is SGHKS and CDR2 YYEKEE (reference sequence). This CDR3 is built from 14 residues. Trimming took off 1 base at V and 3 bases at J, with 11 bases between the two ends. The CDR3 spells CASSLIAGNYEQYV. CDR3 bases: TGTGCCAGCAGCTTGATCGCGGGAAACTACGAGCAGTACGTC.

Here the CDR3 reads CASSQGTENTEAFF. In DNA, the CDR3 is TGTGCCAGCAGCCAGGGGACGGAGAACACTGAAGCTTTCTTT. The V and J genes are TRBV28 and TRBJ1-1, with D tentatively TRBD1 (6 bases). The CDR3 is 14 residues long. Between the trimmed V and J ends, which lost 6 bases and 1 base, there was a span of 12 bases. Germline CDR1 is MDHEN and CDR2 is SYDVKM.

The V gene is TRBV5-1, the J gene TRBJ1-6; D possibly corresponds to TRBD1 (6 bases). The CDR3 consists of 14 residues. V was pared by 5 bases and J by 5 bases, with 11 bases between. The germline V gene has CDR1 SGHRS and CDR2 YFSETQ. This CDR3 reads CASRPDRNNSPLHF. DNA for the CDR3: TGCGCCAGCAGACCCGACAGGAATAATTCACCCCTCCACTTT.

The J gene is TRBJ1-5, the V gene TRBV27, with a tentative D call TRBD1 (5 bases). Looked up from germline, CDR1 is MNHEY and CDR2 is SMNVEV (reference sequence). Between the trimmed V and J ends, which lost 1 base and 6 bases, there was a span of 13 bases. The CDR3 consists of 15 residues. The CDR3 protein is CASSLWPREGQPQHF. CDR3 DNA sequence: TGTGCCAGCAGTTTATGGCCCAGGGAGGGTCAGCCCCAGCATTTT.

Written as DNA, the CDR3 is TGTGCCAGCAGTGAAGCTGGCAGCGGTTTCACTGAAGCTTTCTTT. Its translation: CASSEAGSGFTEAFF. The chain joins TRBV6-1 to TRBJ1-1; D call uncertain. V lost 0 bases, J lost 4 bases, and 12 bases lay in between. The CDR3 is 15 amino acids. Germline V gene data show CDR1 as MNHNS and CDR2 as SASEGT.

The CDR3 protein is CASSNRQGASNSPLHF. In DNA, the CDR3 is TGTGCCAGCAGTAACCGACAGGGGGCGTCTAATTCACCCCTCCACTTT. The J gene is TRBJ1-6, the V gene TRBV28, with 10 bases that match TRBD1. The CDR3 runs 16 residues. V shed 5 bases, J shed 6 bases, and the junction held 7 bases outside the gene matches. Germline lookup yields CDR1 MDHEN and CDR2 SYDVKM.

The V and J genes are TRBV4-1 and TRBJ2-5, with 8 bases matching TRBD2. V gave up 1 base and J gave up 1 base; unmatched junction bases: 5. Germline lookup yields CDR1 MGHRA and CDR2 YSYEKL. The CDR3 has 16 amino acids. CDR3 region: CASSQGRTSGQETQYF. In DNA, the CDR3 is TGCGCCAGCAGCCAAGGTCGTACTAGCGGCCAAGAGACCCAGTACTTC.